This passage covers 30 T cell receptor beta chains from one sample sequenced in a study of blood T cell repertoires in COVID-19. Clones were read by immunoSEQ multiplex PCR, and TCRdb kept only the in-frame ones, dropping some. The data show fewer than 150,000 clones, more than 75% seen once. Source material: peripheral blood. Receptors originate from a man between 35 and 55 years old with acute or convalescent COVID-19.

The chain employs TRBV6-2 or TRBV6-3 and TRBJ2-2; D is uncertain. V shed 3 bases and J shed 5 bases, with 7 bases lying between them. This CDR3 contains 13 residues. Germline CDR1 is MNHEY and CDR2 is SVGEGT. CDR3 bases: TGTGCCAGCAGTTATCAACAGACCGGGGAGCTGTTTTTT. It encodes CASSYQQTGELFF.

This chain links TRBV27 with TRBJ1-1, with TRBD1 as a possible D gene (6 bases). Germline values: CDR1 MNHEY, CDR2 SMNVEV (reference sequence). The CDR3 extends over 14 amino acids. Deletions cut 5 bases from V and 1 base from J, with 11 bases between. The CDR3 sequence: CASSPGTQNTEAFF. The CDR3 DNA sequence: TGTGCCAGCAGTCCCGGGACACAGAACACTGAAGCTTTCTTT.

The V and J genes are TRBV6-5 and TRBJ2-7; D possibly corresponds to TRBD2 (6 bases). Looked up from germline, CDR1 is MNHEY and CDR2 is SVGAGI. V shed 8 bases and J shed 3 bases, with 20 bases lying between them. This CDR3 comprises 15 residues. The CDR3 spells CASQLISGSSYEQYF. In DNA, the CDR3 is TGTGCCAGCCAATTAATTAGCGGCTCAAGCTACGAGCAGTACTTC.

This rearrangement joins TRBV12-3 or TRBV12-4 to TRBJ2-3, with D maybe TRBD2 (6 bases). This CDR3 has 13 amino acids. V was shortened by 6 bases and J by 2 bases, with 9 bases between the two germline ends. CDR3 in DNA: TGTGCCAGCAGCGGACTACCCACAGATACGCAGTATTTT. Residues: CASSGLPTDTQYF.

The chain recombines TRBV6-5 with TRBJ2-7, with 8 bases that match TRBD2. Germline assignment: CDR1 MNHEY and CDR2 SVGAGI. With 2 bases clipped from V and 3 bases from J, the junction kept 6 bases outside the gene matches. This CDR3 comprises 15 residues. CDR3 protein: CASSYGTSGVYEQYF. In DNA, the CDR3 is TGTGCCAGCAGTTACGGGACTAGTGGCGTCTACGAGCAGTACTTC.

The chain uses TRBV12-3 or TRBV12-4 and TRBJ1-2; D call uncertain. This CDR3 has 13 residues. Trimming stripped 3 bases from V and 4 bases from J, with 9 bases between. CDR3 in amino acids: CASSLRLIYGYTF. The CDR3 DNA sequence: TGTGCCAGCAGTTTGAGACTGATCTATGGCTACACCTTC.

In nucleotides, the CDR3 is TGTGCCTGGAGTCCGACTAGCGGGGGGGCCAGCGAGCAGTACTTC. Translating it yields CAWSPTSGGASEQYF. The V and J genes are TRBV30 and TRBJ2-7, with 14 bases matching TRBD2. Germline V CDR1 and CDR2: GTSNPN, SVGIG (reference sequence). The CDR3 totals 15 residues. V dropped 2 bases and J dropped 6; count of bases not matched to a gene: 6. Complete variable domain (other parts from reference TRBV30 and TRBJ2-7): SQTIHQWPATLVQPVGSPLSLECTVEGTSNPNLYWYRQAAGRGLQLLFYSVGIGQISSEVPQNLSASRPQDRQFILSSKKLLLSDSGFYLCAWSPTSGGASEQYFGPGTRLTVT.

This rearrangement joins TRBV7-2 to TRBJ2-2, with 14 positions matching TRBD2. The CDR3 contains 16 residues. The V and J ends lost 6 bases and 4 bases, in that order; junction bases with no gene match: 4. From germline, CDR1 is SGHTA and CDR2 FQGNSA. The CDR3 DNA follows: TGTGCCAGCAGACCTGGACTAGCGGGGGGCACCGGGGAGCTGTTTTTT. Protein product: CASRPGLAGGTGELFF.

This clone was recorded many times. The chain employs TRBV23-1 and TRBJ2-7, with 10 bases that match TRBD1. TRBV23-1 carries the ORF label, with uncertain function. The CDR3 spans 17 residues. Losses at the gene ends were 4 bases for V and 1 base for J; bases not matched to a gene: 10. CDR3 DNA sequence: TGCGCCAGCAGTCCCTATCGGGGACAGGGGTATTCCTACGAGCAGTACTTC. Its protein product is CASSPYRGQGYSYEQYF.

This chain joins TRBV9 and TRBJ2-1, with D perhaps TRBD1 (5 bases). The V end lost 4 bases, the J end lost 0 bases, and 11 bases lay between the germline ends. The CDR3 has 15 amino acids. CDR1 and CDR2 from the germline V gene are SGDLS and YYNGEE. CDR3 sequence reads: CASSQDSSSYNEQFF. The CDR3 DNA reads TGTGCCAGCAGCCAAGACAGCAGCTCCTACAATGAGCAGTTCTTC.

The chain combines TRBV15 with TRBJ2-6; the match to TRBD1 covers 7 bases. Trimming at V came to 5 bases and at J to 4 bases, leaving 8 bases not matched to a gene. The CDR3 contains 16 residues. Germline CDR1 and CDR2: LNHNV and YYDKDF (reference sequence). CDR3 sequence: CATSPRRGLGANVLTF. CDR3 in DNA: TGTGCCACCAGCCCACGAAGGGGGCTCGGGGCCAACGTCCTGACTTTC.

The V and J genes are TRBV7-8 and TRBJ1-6; possibly TRBD1 for D (5 bases). CDR3 size: 17 residues. Germline values: CDR1 SGHVS, CDR2 FQNEAQ. The germline V and J ends were trimmed by 1 base and 4 bases, with 14 bases remaining between them. The CDR3 sequence: CASSLGGDPRYNSPLHF. Here the CDR3 DNA reads TGTGCCAGCAGCTTAGGGGGGGACCCACGGTATAATTCACCCCTCCACTTT.

The CDR3 spells CASSPPGQTRDTQYF. The CDR3 bases are TGTGCCAGCTCACCACCGGGGCAGACTAGGGATACGCAGTATTTT. The chain combines TRBV18 with TRBJ2-3, with a tentative D call TRBD2 (6 bases). CDR1 KGHSH and CDR2 LQKENI come from the germline V gene. Trimming removed 0 bases from V and 6 bases from J, with 13 bases in between. This CDR3 comprises 15 residues.

The chain recombines TRBV5-1 with TRBJ2-1; 8 bases match TRBD1. CDR3 size: 16 residues. CDR1 SGHRS and CDR2 YFSETQ come from the germline V gene. V was clipped by 0 bases and J by 7 bases; unmatched bases: 9. The CDR3 DNA is TGCGCCAGCAGCTTGGTAGCAGGGGGCATGGGGAATGAGCAGTTCTTC. Residues: CASSLVAGGMGNEQFF.

This clone was seen a few times. V usage is TRBV5-5 and J usage is TRBJ1-3; 7 bases match TRBD1. The CDR3 length is 16 residues. Germline V gene data show CDR1 as SGHKS and CDR2 as YYEKEE (reference sequence). Trimming cost V 0 bases and J 9 bases; bases outside gene matches: 12. The CDR3 DNA reads as TGTGCCAGCAGCTTGGCTGTGACAGGGTCAGGAGGCACCATATATTTT. Amino acid sequence: CASSLAVTGSGGTIYF.

This CDR3 is CASSPGLQETQYF. The CDR3 DNA reads as TGCGCCAGCAGCCCGGGACTGCAAGAGACCCAGTACTTC. V usage is TRBV4-3 and J usage is TRBJ2-5, with D maybe TRBD2 (6 bases). V lost 4 bases, J lost 2 bases, and 8 bases lay in between. CDR3 size: 13 residues. Germline V gives CDR1 LGHNA, CDR2 YSLEER.

The V and J genes are TRBV24-1 and TRBJ2-3, with D possibly TRBD2 on 6 matching bases. This CDR3 comprises 17 residues. The V end was cut by 4 bases, the J end by 6 bases, with 22 bases between. Germline V lookup: CDR1 KGHDR, CDR2 SFDVKD. CDR3 nucleotides: TGTGCCACCAGTGAAGCCCTGGGGAGCGGGCCCATCGATACGCAGTATTTT. Its protein is CATSEALGSGPIDTQYF.

The rearrangement links TRBV9 to TRBJ2-3, with D unresolved. Looked up from germline, CDR1 is SGDLS and CDR2 is YYNGEE. The CDR3 contains 15 residues. V was shortened by 0 bases and J by 2 bases, with 10 bases between the two germline ends. The CDR3 region is CASSVAPATTDTQYF. The CDR3 DNA reads TGTGCCAGCAGCGTAGCGCCTGCTACCACAGATACGCAGTATTTT.

This clone occurred a few times. This chain joins TRBV2 and TRBJ2-3, with D possibly matching TRBD1 (6 bases). V was pared by 6 bases and J by 0 bases, with 13 bases between. The length of the CDR3 is 15 residues. CDR1 SNHLY and CDR2 FYNNEI come from the germline V gene. The CDR3, as DNA: TGTGCCAGCAGGGGACGGGACATGAGCACAGATACGCAGTATTTT. Translated: CASRGRDMSTDTQYF.

The CDR3 DNA is TGTGCCAGCAGTGGCATGACCGGGACAGGGTCGCCCTCTGGAAACACCATATATTTT. Encoded protein: CASSGMTGTGSPSGNTIYF. This chain uses TRBV6-1 with TRBJ1-3; 9 nucleotides line up with TRBD1. This CDR3 has 19 residues. The V gene's germline CDR1 is MNHNS and CDR2 SASEGT. With 4 bases clipped from V and 0 bases from J, the junction kept 13 bases outside the gene matches.

This chain links TRBV7-3 with TRBJ2-1, with D perhaps matching TRBD2 (6 bases). The CDR3 runs 15 residues. V lost 6 bases and J lost 2, with 14 bases in between. Germline lookup yields CDR1 SGHTA and CDR2 FQGTGA. The CDR3 DNA reads as TGTGCCAGCAGTCCGGTCGGGGGTCCCTACAATGAGCAGTTCTTC. Its protein product is CASSPVGGPYNEQFF.

The V and J genes are TRBV11-2 and TRBJ1-2; TRBD1 matches 8 bases. The CDR3 is 19 residues long. Germline V gene sequence: CDR1 SGHAT, CDR2 FQNNGV. J gave up 8 bases and V 5 bases, and 25 bases lay outside the gene matches. CDR3 residues: CASSTLGQGALFGSRGYTF. The CDR3 region has the DNA TGTGCCAGCAGCACTCTGGGCCAGGGGGCGCTTTTTGGGTCTCGCGGCTACACCTTC.

The genes are TRBV2 and TRBJ2-7; 11 bases map to TRBD2. Germline CDR1 SNHLY, CDR2 FYNNEI. The CDR3 loop spans 14 amino acids. Unmatched junction bases numbered 8, after V lost 7 bases and J lost 6 bases. In DNA, the CDR3 is TGTGCCAGCATTGGGACTAGCGGCCGTCTCGAGCAGTACTTC. The encoded protein is CASIGTSGRLEQYF.

The V and J genes are TRBV12-3 or TRBV12-4 and TRBJ2-3; a possible D gene is TRBD2 (6 bases). V lost 7 bases and J 7 bases, leaving 12 bases between the germline ends. CDR3 length: 12 residues. The CDR3: CASTLGGNTQYF. Written as DNA, the CDR3 is TGTGCCAGCACCCTCGGGGGTAATACGCAGTATTTT.

The chain is built from TRBV5-4 and TRBJ1-4; D is perhaps TRBD1 (5 bases). Germline CDR1 and CDR2: SGHNT and YYREEE (reference sequence). This CDR3 comprises 14 residues. Trimming pared 0 bases from V and 8 bases from J, leaving 11 bases between. CDR3: CASSLGGIGEKLFF. CDR3 DNA sequence: TGTGCCAGCAGCTTGGGGGGCATTGGGGAAAAACTGTTTTTT.

This clone appeared once. The V gene is TRBV27, the J gene TRBJ2-5, with TRBD1 identical over 7 bases. After removal of 4 bases from V and 2 bases from J, the junction contained 13 bases not matched to a gene. Germline CDR1 MNHEY, CDR2 SMNVEV (reference sequence). This CDR3 spans 17 amino acids. The CDR3 protein is CASSSHIGTVGQETQYF. Here the CDR3 DNA reads TGTGCCAGCAGTTCGCACATTGGGACAGTTGGTCAAGAGACCCAGTACTTC.

In this sample, this clone turned up once. The rearrangement uses TRBV24-1 and TRBJ2-3, with TRBD2 matching over 8 bases. This CDR3 contains 12 residues. V lost 9 bases and J lost 6; bases outside the gene matches: 4. Germline loops: CDR1 KGHDR, CDR2 SFDVKD. Here the CDR3 DNA reads TGTGCCACCGGGACTAGGGACGATACGCAGTATTTT. Amino acid sequence: CATGTRDDTQYF.

The chain couples TRBV5-8 to TRBJ1-3, with D perhaps matching TRBD1 (6 bases). CDR3 length: 16 amino acids. Deletions cut 4 bases from V and 0 bases from J, with 14 bases between. The germline V gene encodes CDR1 SGHTS and CDR2 YDEGEE. The CDR3 spells CASSDGQIYSGNTIYF. CDR3 nucleotide sequence: TGTGCCAGCAGCGACGGACAGATCTACTCTGGAAACACCATATATTTT.

V usage is TRBV24-1 and J usage is TRBJ2-6, with TRBD1 identical over 7 bases. The length of the CDR3 is 15 residues. Germline values: CDR1 KGHDR, CDR2 SFDVKD. J gave up 3 bases and V 9 bases, and 7 bases lay outside the gene matches. The DNA of the CDR3 is TGTGCCACCTCGAGTAGGGGGCTTGGGGCCAACGTCCTGACTTTC. Translation gives CATSSRGLGANVLTF.

This sequence joins TRBV2 and TRBJ1-6; D might be TRBD1 (6 bases). CDR3 length: 18 amino acids. CDR1 SNHLY and CDR2 FYNNEI come from the germline V gene. With 0 bases removed from V and 0 bases from J, the gap between germline ends came to 12 bases. The CDR3 nucleotides are TGTGCCAGCAGTGAAGCGGGGGCAGGGAGCTCCTATAATTCACCCCTCCACTTT. Encoded protein: CASSEAGAGSSYNSPLHF.